Reported below is one TCR beta chain. Its antigen is unidentified. The source of the sample is a study of identical twins. Study-wide findings and caveats: It was out-of-frame TCR alpha sharing in monozygotic twins that models underestimated. The abundant beta clonotypes from cord blood had fewer insertions, and memory repertoires had none of this. Out-of-frame alpha sequences common to twins were enriched for low generation probability. Weaker excess twin sharing was seen among beta out-of-frame sequences.

Each CDR3 protein is one row after TCRdb ran MiXCR on the 5' RACE reads. The sample shows about 250,000 distinct CDR3 sequences, approximately 8.3% of them seen only once. Trimming pared 5 bases from V and 3 bases from J, leaving 23 bases between. Germline loops: CDR1 MNHEY, CDR2 SMNVEV (reference sequence). The length of the CDR3 is 17 residues. These data were likewise used in another study, on yellow fever vaccine responses in identical twins.

This TCR derives from a woman under 30 in good health. Sequencing was done on a sample of CD8+ T cells sorted from blood. The chain uses TRBV27 and TRBJ2-7; either TRBD1 or TRBD2 may supply D (5 bases each). The CDR3 loop reads CASSPLLGPGSGYEQYF. CDR3 bases: TGTGCCAGCAGTCCCCTGTTGGGACCCGGCTCCGGCTACGAGCAGTACTTC.